This passage covers 10 T cell receptor beta chains from one sample sequenced in a study of cytomegalovirus exposure and HLA in healthy donors. The PCR was carried out with 60 Vbeta primers and 13 Jbeta primers. Libraries were prepared by immunoSEQ multiplex PCR; TCRdb keeps only in-frame clonotypes and omits some of them. This sample has 150,000 or so clones; roughly 78% occur once, and the top ten carry 1%. What was sequenced was PBMCs. The receptors here all came from a woman aged 45-65 years in good health and CMV-seropositive.

The rearrangement links TRBV27 to TRBJ1-6; D is undetermined. CDR1 and CDR2 from the germline V gene are MNHEY and SMNVEV (reference sequence). There are 15 residues in the CDR3. V was cut by 4 bases and J by 0 bases, with 7 bases left in between. CDR3 in amino acids: CASSSGSSYNSPLHF. Written as DNA, the CDR3 is TGTGCCAGCAGTTCGGGGAGCTCCTATAATTCACCCCTCCACTTT.

The genes are TRBV7-2 and TRBJ1-5; the D is unclear. CDR1 is SGHTA and CDR2 is FQGNSA in the germline V gene. The CDR3 runs 13 residues. V was cut by 1 base and J by 11 bases, with 12 bases left in between. The CDR3 is CASSLEVRVTQHF. The CDR3 DNA reads as TGTGCCAGCAGCTTAGAGGTCCGGGTAACCCAGCATTTT.

J is TRBJ1-1 and V is TRBV27, with 8 bases matching TRBD1. CDR1 is MNHEY, CDR2 SMNVEV, per germline (reference sequence). V lost 10 bases and J lost 5; bases outside the gene matches: 9. This CDR3 has 13 residues. CDR3 sequence (DNA): TGTGCCACCGCGACAGGGGCGCAGACTGAAGCTTTCTTT. Encoded protein: CATATGAQTEAFF.

V is TRBV29-1 and J is TRBJ2-3; 7 bases line up with TRBD2. The CDR3 runs 15 residues. The V segment lost 4 bases and the J segment 3 bases; nucleotides outside the gene matches: 10. Germline CDR1 SQVTM, CDR2 ANQGSEA. CDR3 in amino acids: CSVGKDPGRTDTQYF. The CDR3 nucleotides are TGCAGCGTTGGTAAGGACCCCGGGAGGACAGATACGCAGTATTTT.

The V and J genes are TRBV15 and TRBJ2-1; D perhaps matches TRBD2 (5 bases). V was shortened by 5 bases and J by 9 bases, with 11 bases between the two germline ends. The CDR3 runs 12 residues. Germline V CDR1 and CDR2: LNHNV, YYDKDF (reference sequence). The CDR3 sequence: CATSRGEREQFF. The DNA of the CDR3 is TGTGCCACCAGCCGTGGGGAGCGTGAGCAGTTCTTC.

The gene calls are TRBV6-5 and TRBJ1-2; 7 positions agree with TRBD1. The germline CDR1 and CDR2 sequences are MNHEY and SVGAGI. This CDR3 contains 12 residues. Trimming took 11 bases from V and 7 from J; bases not matched to a gene: 10. The CDR3 DNA reads as TGTGCCGTAAGAACAGGGGCCCTTGGCTACACCTTC. Amino acids: CAVRTGALGYTF.

This clone has more than one count but fewer than ten. This sequence joins TRBV29-1 and TRBJ2-7, with TRBD2 identical over 8 bases. Per the germline V gene, CDR1 is SQVTM and CDR2 is ANQGSEA. There are 14 residues in the CDR3. Trimming cost V 4 bases and J 4 bases; bases outside gene matches: 9. CDR3 residues: CSVAAGGPSYEQYF. The CDR3 DNA reads as TGCAGCGTTGCCGCGGGAGGTCCCTCTTACGAGCAGTACTTC.

This sequence joins TRBV6-6 and TRBJ1-4; 8 nucleotides agree with TRBD1. The CDR3 is made up of 15 amino acids. The V gene end was trimmed by 5 bases and the J gene end by 7 bases; junction bases not matched to a gene: 9. CDR1 is MNHNY and CDR2 is SVGAGI in the germline V gene (reference sequence). As DNA, the CDR3 is TGTGCCAGCAGTATGAGTCAGGGGGCAGGTGAAAAACTGTTTTTT. As protein: CASSMSQGAGEKLFF.

The rearrangement uses TRBV4-2 and TRBJ2-5, with 9 positions matching TRBD2. Germline lookup yields CDR1 LGHNA and CDR2 YNFKEQ. CDR3 length: 13 residues. The trim removed 4 bases at V and 4 bases at J, leaving 1 base unmatched. The CDR3 loop is CASSPGLAETQYF. CDR3 nucleotides: TGTGCCAGCAGCCCGGGACTAGCAGAGACCCAGTACTTC.

This clone was observed a few times. V usage is TRBV11-2 and J usage is TRBJ1-1; tentative D call: TRBD1 (6 bases). Between the trimmed V and J ends, which lost 5 bases and 4 bases, there was a span of 11 bases. The CDR3 has 13 residues. Germline V CDR1 and CDR2: SGHAT, FQNNGV. The CDR3 spells CASSQQGGTEAFF. CDR3 nucleotides: TGTGCCAGCAGCCAACAAGGGGGCACTGAAGCTTTCTTT.